This is a list of T cell receptor beta chains from one sample in a study of CD4+ T cells in melanoma. Sequenced by immunoSEQ multiplex PCR; TCRdb stores in-frame clones only, minus some. The data show roughly 52,000 clones, with nearly 70% seen just once and about 5.1% held by the top ten. Input material: tumor tissue. The source is a human donor with melanoma. Both conserved end residues are part of each CDR3. The order of the fields is D gene, CDR3 length, J gene, V gene, CDR3 protein. A D gene is named only where the DNA matches it firmly.

>TRBD1|14|TRBJ1-6|TRBV5-6
CASSLGQGNSPLHF
>NA|15|TRBJ2-7|TRBV5-1
CASQQARGTVAEQYF
>NA|17|TRBJ1-6|TRBV7-3
CASSSGSDTGRNSPLHF
>TRBD2|16|TRBJ2-7|TRBV7-2
CASSLGSGLAGGEQYF
>NA|17|TRBJ1-2|TRBV10-1
CASSKSPRDNSHYGYTF
>NA|12|TRBJ1-2|TRBV13
CASSLGQVGYTF
>NA|15|TRBJ1-2|TRBV7-2
CASSPSYTELYGYTF
>TRBD1|13|TRBJ1-1|TRBV5-1
CASTQDRGQFAFF
>NA|13|TRBJ1-2|TRBV2
CASMEPRDYGYTF
>TRBD1|13|TRBJ2-7|TRBV7-6
CASSHGQGYEQYF
>NA|13|TRBJ2-3|TRBV25-1
CASSELGTDTQYF
>NA|14|TRBJ2-7|TRBV7-2
CASSLASGPYEQYF
>NA|16|TRBJ2-6|TRBV6-5
CASSYSIVSGANVLTF
>NA|15|TRBJ2-7|TRBV11-2
CASSLGPGPTYEQYF
>TRBD1|14|TRBJ1-2|TRBV25-1
CASSVPGTGVDYTF
>TRBD2|15|TRBJ2-2|TRBV7-9
CASSRSGGNTGELFF
>NA|15|TRBJ2-1|TRBV5-1
CASGLGAEPGNEQFF